These 13 T cell receptor beta chains originate from one sample sequenced in a study of blood T cells in healthy people across ages. With a J-beta primer mix and a sample-barcoded 5' primer, a second PCR ran 7 to 11 cycles. TCRdb called the 5' RACE reads again in MiXCR, with one record for every CDR3 protein. The sample carries roughly 860,000 distinct CDR3 sequences, approximately 67% recorded once. The sample comprised blood. Receptors were obtained from a man aged 25 to 45 in good health.

The genes are TRBV6-5 and TRBJ2-1; tentative D call: TRBD2 (5 bases). The CDR3 spans 14 residues. The germline gives CDR1 MNHEY, CDR2 SVGAGI. Trimming took 0 bases from V and 7 from J, leaving 10 bases between them. CDR3 in DNA: TGTGCCAGCAGTTACTCTGGGGAGAGAAATGAGCAGTTCTTC. Residues: CASSYSGERNEQFF.

The rearrangement links TRBV27 to TRBJ1-2; D is perhaps TRBD1 (5 bases). Germline V lookup: CDR1 MNHEY, CDR2 SMNVEV (reference sequence). The CDR3 is 16 residues long. V was shortened by 6 bases and J by 4 bases, with 21 bases between the two germline ends. The CDR3 DNA is TGTGCCAGCAGCCATACCCCCTTAGGGGCTGGCTATGGCTACACCTTC. Amino acids: CASSHTPLGAGYGYTF.

This clonotype has only a few counts. This chain joins TRBV30 and TRBJ2-7; 8 nucleotides match TRBD1. Trimming took 5 bases from V and 7 from J; bases not matched to a gene: 7. The CDR3 length is 12 residues. The V gene's germline CDR1 is GTSNPN and CDR2 SVGIG (reference sequence). The CDR3 DNA reads as TGTGCCTGGGGGCAGGGGGCATGGGAGCAGTACTTC. Protein product: CAWGQGAWEQYF.

A few counts support this clonotype. The rearrangement joins TRBV20-1 to TRBJ2-1; 10 bases are shared with TRBD2. CDR1 and CDR2 from the germline V gene are DFQATT and SNEGSKA (reference sequence). The CDR3 consists of 15 residues. V trimming: 3 bases; J trimming: 5 bases; junction bases outside the gene matches: 7. In DNA, the CDR3 is TGCAGTGCTAGGTCTCTAGCGGGGGCCCACAATGAGCAGTTCTTC. Translated, it gives CSARSLAGAHNEQFF.

The gene calls are TRBV20-1 and TRBJ2-6; a possible D gene is TRBD2 (5 bases). Trimming left V 6 bases short and J 0 bases short, with 24 bases between. The length of the CDR3 is 19 residues. Germline loops: CDR1 DFQATT, CDR2 SNEGSKA (reference sequence). CDR3 residues: CSAADERQLALSGANVLTF. The CDR3 DNA reads as TGCAGTGCCGCTGATGAGCGGCAGCTGGCCCTCTCTGGGGCCAACGTCCTGACTTTC.

The chain carries TRBV10-2 and TRBJ2-3, with 10 bases matching TRBD1. V shed 6 bases and J 1 base; nucleotides not matched to a gene: 10. The CDR3 contains 17 residues. Germline V gives CDR1 WSHSY, CDR2 SAAADI. CDR3 nucleotides: TGCGCCAGCAGAGCCGGGACAGGGGTCTGGGGCACAGATACGCAGTATTTT. This sequence encodes CASRAGTGVWGTDTQYF.

The DNA for the CDR3 is TGCGCCAGCAGCTTGATGTGGGGGGGCGGCTACGAGCAGTACTTC. Encoded protein: CASSLMWGGGYEQYF. The chain couples TRBV5-1 to TRBJ2-7; tentative D call: TRBD2 (7 bases). CDR1 is SGHRS and CDR2 is YFSETQ in the germline V gene. Deletions cut 1 base from V and 3 bases from J, with 14 bases between. The CDR3 is 15 amino acids.

The CDR3 DNA follows: TGCAGCGTTGGGGCTGAGATGGGATATAGTAGCACAGATACGCAGTATTTT. It is translated as CSVGAEMGYSSTDTQYF. V gene TRBV29-1 combines with J gene TRBJ2-3; no firm D call. The CDR3 loop spans 17 amino acids. Germline values: CDR1 SQVTM, CDR2 ANQGSEA. Trimming stripped 4 bases from V and 0 bases from J, with 20 bases between.

The J gene is TRBJ2-7, the V gene TRBV7-2; TRBD2 aligns across 8 bases. The germline V gene has CDR1 SGHTA and CDR2 FQGNSA. CDR3 length equals 14 residues. The V segment lost 3 bases and the J segment 5 bases; nucleotides outside the gene matches: 6. CDR3 loop: CASSLRRGVDEQYF. The CDR3 region has the DNA TGTGCCAGCAGCTTGAGGCGGGGGGTGGACGAGCAGTACTTC.

The chain recombines TRBV5-1 with TRBJ1-4; the D is unclear. The CDR3 runs 12 residues. The ends were cut back, 0 bases at V and 12 bases at J, with 9 bases in the middle. Germline loops: CDR1 SGHRS, CDR2 YFSETQ. In nucleotides, the CDR3 is TGCGCCAGCAGCTTGGACAGCCTTGAACTGTTTTTT. Translation gives CASSLDSLELFF.

This clonotype was found once. This rearrangement joins TRBV25-1 to TRBJ2-4; 9 bases match TRBD1. The end of the DNA aligns better with TRBJ2-7, so the J call may be wrong. This CDR3 region has 14 residues. Germline V gene lookup returns CDR1 MGHDK and CDR2 SYGVNS. The CDR3 region is CASRRPGQGPEQYF. CDR3 coding DNA: TGTGCCAGCAGGAGACCGGGACAGGGACCCGAGCAGTACTTC.

The gene calls are TRBV28 and TRBJ2-7, with 7 bases lining up with TRBD2. This CDR3 is built from 14 residues. Germline V gene lookup returns CDR1 MDHEN and CDR2 SYDVKM. The J segment lost 6 bases and the V segment lost 8 bases, leaving 13 bases of the junction unmatched. The DNA of the CDR3 is TGTGCCAGCTCACCGGGACTATCCCTTAGCGAGCAGTACTTC. Amino acids: CASSPGLSLSEQYF.

This chain joins TRBV12-3 or TRBV12-4 and TRBJ1-5; no reliable D call. CDR3 length: 15 residues. V lost 5 bases and J 0 bases, leaving 11 bases between the germline ends. CDR3 nucleotides: TGTGCCAGCAGTCCCCAGGTAAATAGCAATCAGCCCCAGCATTTT. Protein product: CASSPQVNSNQPQHF.